A single sample is the source of the 14 T cell receptor beta chains below, sequenced in a study of shared clonotypes between healthy human individuals. CD45RO-negative, CCR7-positively selected cells formed the naive CD8 fraction, excluding terminally differentiated effector memory CD45RA+ cells. Sequencing used immunoSEQ multiplex PCR; TCRdb keeps in-frame clones, though not all of them. The sample records some 1,900,000 clones, about 95% being singletons. Sequencing was performed on naive CD8+ T cells sorted from blood. The receptors shown here come from a young man in good health.

The chain carries TRBV18 and TRBJ2-5; 12 positions match TRBD2. Per germline, CDR1 KGHSH and CDR2 LQKENI. The J segment lost 5 bases and the V segment lost 3 bases, leaving 10 bases of the junction unmatched. This CDR3 has 17 residues. CDR3 region: CASSPSLAGGPGETQYF. The CDR3 DNA sequence: TGTGCCAGCTCACCGTCGCTAGCGGGAGGGCCTGGGGAGACCCAGTACTTC.

This chain's CDR3 is CSVEYWTDSGNTIYF. DNA of the CDR3: TGCAGCGTTGAATATTGGACAGACTCTGGAAACACCATATATTTT. This chain connects TRBV29-1 to TRBJ1-3, with D possibly matching TRBD1 (6 bases). The V gene's germline CDR1 is SQVTM and CDR2 ANQGSEA. V was clipped by 2 bases and J by 0 bases, with 11 bases between them. This CDR3 comprises 15 residues.

With respect to this clone: The same CDR3 also results from other DNA sequences found in this sample. The chain recombines TRBV28 with TRBJ2-7, with 7 bases aligning to TRBD1. This CDR3 region has 14 residues. The germline CDR1 and CDR2 sequences are MDHEN and SYDVKM. The junction had 8 bases not matched to a gene; V was cut back by 5 bases and J by 4 bases. The CDR3 sequence is CASSLHRGAYEQYF. CDR3 nucleotides: TGTGCCAGCAGTCTCCACAGGGGAGCATACGAGCAGTACTTC.

The rearrangement links TRBV20-1 to TRBJ2-1; D not certain. Trimming removed 4 bases at V and 8 bases at J, with 6 bases between. Germline V CDR1 and CDR2: DFQATT, SNEGSKA (reference sequence). CDR3 size: 10 residues. CDR3: CSAIEYEQFF. The CDR3 nucleotides read TGCAGTGCTATAGAGTATGAGCAGTTCTTC.

V and J are TRBV11-2 and TRBJ2-5; the D gene is possibly TRBD1 (6 bases). V lost 1 base and J 5 bases, leaving 14 bases between the germline ends. Germline V gene data show CDR1 as SGHAT and CDR2 as FQNNGV. The CDR3 is 15 amino acids. The CDR3 region is CASSLVPTGMETQYF. The DNA for the CDR3 is TGTGCCAGCAGCTTAGTTCCCACAGGGATGGAGACCCAGTACTTC.

This clone was seen once. The same CDR3 arises from other DNA sequences in this sample as well. The chain uses TRBV6-5 and TRBJ2-7, with 7 positions matching TRBD2. V lost 0 bases, J lost 3 bases, and 2 bases stayed unmatched. CDR3 length: 14 residues. Germline lookup yields CDR1 MNHEY and CDR2 SVGAGI. The CDR3 nucleotides are TGTGCCAGCAGTTACTCGGGAGGGGTCTACGAGCAGTACTTC. Translation: CASSYSGGVYEQYF.

The V and J genes are TRBV11-2 and TRBJ1-1; D might be TRBD1 (5 bases). Germline V lookup: CDR1 SGHAT, CDR2 FQNNGV. Trimming shortened V by 4 bases and J by 2 bases, and 11 bases separated the two germline ends. This CDR3 is built from 14 residues. The CDR3: CASSSAGPNTEAFF. The DNA for the CDR3 is TGTGCCAGCAGCTCGGCAGGGCCCAACACTGAAGCTTTCTTT.

This chain connects TRBV29-1 to TRBJ2-1; D is unresolved. The V and J ends lost 5 bases and 10 bases respectively, with 21 bases between them. CDR1 is SQVTM and CDR2 is ANQGSEA in the germline V gene. This CDR3 comprises 14 residues. The CDR3 nucleotides are TGCAGCGTTCATTCAAGGACGGTAGAGGTCGAGCAGTTCTTC. It yields the protein CSVHSRTVEVEQFF.

The chain uses TRBV5-1 and TRBJ2-7, with TRBD2 as a possible D gene (5 bases). CDR1 is SGHRS and CDR2 is YFSETQ in the germline V gene. This CDR3 is 11 amino acids long. Trimming left V 2 bases short and J 7 bases short, with 7 bases between. The CDR3 spells CASSFEGEQYF. In nucleotides, the CDR3 is TGCGCCAGCAGCTTTGAGGGAGAGCAGTACTTC.

Concerning this clone: Within the sample, other DNA sequences also encode this same CDR3. The chain couples TRBV4-3 to TRBJ2-7, with unresolved D. Germline assignment: CDR1 LGHNA and CDR2 YSLEER. This CDR3 has 13 amino acids. The ends were cut back, 0 bases at V and 2 bases at J, with 5 bases in the middle. The CDR3 nucleotides read TGCGCCAGCAGCCAAGACGGTACCTACGAGCAGTACTTC. It specifies CASSQDGTYEQYF.

With regard to this clone: At one end, the junction sequence differs from germline, possibly due to a read error. The V and J genes are TRBV7-9 and TRBJ1-2; D is undetermined. The CDR3 consists of 13 residues. Germline V gene data show CDR1 as SEHNR and CDR2 as FQNEAQ (reference sequence). CDR3 DNA sequence: TGTGCCAGCAGTTTAGACCACTTCTATGGCTACACCTTC. Its protein is CASSLDHFYGYTF.

The chain links TRBV27 to TRBJ2-2, with 8 bases matching TRBD2. Germline V gene lookup returns CDR1 MNHEY and CDR2 SMNVEV (reference sequence). The CDR3 length is 16 residues. Trimming took 2 bases from V and 3 from J; bases not matched to a gene: 5. The CDR3 region has the DNA TGTGCCAGCAGTTTACTAGCGGGTCTCCACACCGGGGAGCTGTTTTTT. It yields the protein CASSLLAGLHTGELFF.

V usage is TRBV30 and J usage is TRBJ1-4, with a tentative D call TRBD1 (6 bases). V was trimmed by 2 bases and J by 6 bases, leaving 16 bases between them. Germline V gene sequence: CDR1 GTSNPN, CDR2 SVGIG (reference sequence). The CDR3 sequence is 15 residues long. As DNA, the CDR3 is TGTGCCTGGAGTTCTTACAGGGAGATCGATGAAAAACTGTTTTTT. It codes for CAWSSYREIDEKLFF.

The V gene is TRBV29-1, the J gene TRBJ2-2; 10 bases map to TRBD1. Germline V gene sequence: CDR1 SQVTM, CDR2 ANQGSEA. The CDR3 has 15 amino acids. The junction had 7 bases not matched to a gene; V was cut back by 6 bases and J by 3 bases. This CDR3 reads CSVAGQGRDTGELFF. CDR3 in DNA: TGCAGCGTGGCGGGACAGGGGCGGGACACCGGGGAGCTGTTTTTT.